Presented here are 5 T cell receptor beta chains from one specimen sequenced in a study of blood T cell repertoires in COVID-19. Sequencing used immunoSEQ multiplex PCR; TCRdb keeps in-frame clones, though not all of them. Among 140,000 to 150,000 clones listed, 87% were seen once. The specimen sequenced was peripheral blood. These receptors came from a woman between 45 and 65 years old with active or convalescent COVID-19.

This chain connects TRBV30 to TRBJ1-1, with D possibly being TRBD1 (5 bases). The CDR3 runs 14 residues. Germline values: CDR1 GTSNPN, CDR2 SVGIG (reference sequence). The V gene lost 0 bases and the J gene lost 2 bases, with 10 bases spanning the gap. The CDR3 spells CAWSVGGGNTEAFF. As DNA, the CDR3 is TGTGCCTGGAGTGTGGGGGGTGGTAACACTGAAGCTTTCTTT.

The chain combines TRBV7-9 with TRBJ2-7, with 7 bases fitting TRBD1. V dropped 5 bases and J dropped 0; count of bases not matched to a gene: 4. This CDR3 contains 14 residues. Germline CDR1 reads SEHNR; CDR2 reads FQNEAQ (reference sequence). The DNA for the CDR3 is TGTGCCAGCAGCCTATGGGACAGCTCCTACGAGCAGTACTTC. The encoded protein is CASSLWDSSYEQYF. Looking up the rest from reference TRBV7-9 and TRBJ2-7 gives the full variable domain: DTGVSQNPRHKITKRGQNVTFRCDPISEHNRLYWYRQTLGQGPEFLTYFQNEAQLEKSRLLSDRFSAERPKGSFSTLEIQRTEQGDSAMYLCASSLWDSSYEQYFGPGTRLTVT.

The chain carries TRBV27 and TRBJ2-3; TRBD1 might be the D (6 bases). The CDR3 is 15 amino acids. Trimming took off 5 bases at V and 3 bases at J, with 15 bases between the two ends. Looked up from germline, CDR1 is MNHEY and CDR2 is SMNVEV (reference sequence). The CDR3 nucleotides are TGTGCCAGCAGTCCTCGGCCCCAGGGGACAGATACGCAGTATTTT. Amino acid sequence: CASSPRPQGTDTQYF.

The chain joins TRBV7-9 to TRBJ2-3; 9 nucleotides align to TRBD2. The V segment lost 0 bases and the J segment 3 bases; nucleotides outside the gene matches: 4. The CDR3 is 16 residues long. CDR1 and CDR2 from the germline V gene are SEHNR and FQNEAQ (reference sequence). This CDR3 is CASSLAGGGATDTQYF. The CDR3 DNA sequence: TGTGCCAGCAGCTTAGCGGGCGGGGGGGCGACAGATACGCAGTATTTT.

The J gene is TRBJ2-2, the V gene TRBV28, with D maybe TRBD2 (6 bases). V dropped 4 bases and J dropped 1 base, with 10 bases sitting between them. Germline V gene data show CDR1 as MDHEN and CDR2 as SYDVKM. CDR3 length: 15 amino acids. CDR3 nucleotide sequence: TGTGCCAGCAGTTCCTATAGCGGGAACACCGGGGAGCTGTTTTTT. It codes for CASSSYSGNTGELFF.